This T cell receptor (beta chain) is drawn from a study of cytomegalovirus exposure and HLA in healthy donors. TCRdb keeps only in-frame clones here, not all; method: immunoSEQ multiplex PCR. The sample consists of 150,000 to 250,000 clones, about 81% of them appearing once. The V gene's germline CDR1 is SNHLY and CDR2 FYNNEI. Deletions cut 3 bases from V and 4 bases from J, with 7 bases between. CDR3 length: 13 amino acids. The clonotype was recovered from a woman in her twenties or thirties in good health and CMV-seronegative. The sample consisted of PBMCs. This sequence joins TRBV2 and TRBJ1-5, with D perhaps matching TRBD1 (5 bases). The CDR3 region is CASSDRENQPQHF. CDR3 bases: TGTGCCAGCAGTGACAGGGAAAATCAGCCCCAGCATTTT.